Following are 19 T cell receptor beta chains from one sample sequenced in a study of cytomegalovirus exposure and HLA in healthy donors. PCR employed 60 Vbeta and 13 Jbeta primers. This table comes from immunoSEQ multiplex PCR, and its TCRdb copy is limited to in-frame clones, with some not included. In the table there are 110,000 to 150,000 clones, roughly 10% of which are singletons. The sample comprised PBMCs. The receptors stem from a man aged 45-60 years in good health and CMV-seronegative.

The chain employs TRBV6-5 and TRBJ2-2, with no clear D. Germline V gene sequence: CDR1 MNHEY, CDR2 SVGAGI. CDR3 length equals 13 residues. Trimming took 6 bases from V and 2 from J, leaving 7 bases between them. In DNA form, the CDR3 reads TGTGCCAGCAGGGAGAGCAACACCGGGGAGCTGTTTTTT. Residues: CASRESNTGELFF.

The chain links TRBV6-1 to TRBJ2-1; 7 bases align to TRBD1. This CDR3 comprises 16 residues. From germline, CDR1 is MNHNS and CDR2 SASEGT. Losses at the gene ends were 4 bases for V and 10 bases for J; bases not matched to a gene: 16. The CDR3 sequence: CASSGLPGQTLEEQFF. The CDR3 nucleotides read TGTGCCAGCAGTGGTTTACCGGGACAGACCTTGGAGGAGCAGTTCTTC.

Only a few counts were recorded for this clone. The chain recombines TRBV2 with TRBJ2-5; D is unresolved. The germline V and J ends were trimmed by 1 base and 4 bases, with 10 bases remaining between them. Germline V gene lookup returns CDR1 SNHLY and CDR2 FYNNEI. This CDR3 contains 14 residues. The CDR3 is CASSEGPAPETQYF. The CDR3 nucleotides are TGTGCCAGCAGTGAAGGGCCCGCACCAGAGACCCAGTACTTC.

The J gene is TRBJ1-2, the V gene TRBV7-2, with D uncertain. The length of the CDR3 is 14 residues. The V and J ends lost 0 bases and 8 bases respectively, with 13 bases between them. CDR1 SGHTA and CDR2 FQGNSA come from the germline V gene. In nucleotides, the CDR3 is TGTGCCAGCAGCTTAGCTTCGATCCACTTGGGCTACACCTTC. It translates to CASSLASIHLGYTF.

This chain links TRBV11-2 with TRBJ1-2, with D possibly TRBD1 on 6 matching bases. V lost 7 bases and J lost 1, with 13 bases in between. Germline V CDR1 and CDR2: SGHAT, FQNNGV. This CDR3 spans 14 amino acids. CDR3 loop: CASTRDTHNYGYTF. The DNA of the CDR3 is TGTGCCAGCACCCGGGACACCCATAACTATGGCTACACCTTC. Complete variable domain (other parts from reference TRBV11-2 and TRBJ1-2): EAGVAQSPRYKIIEKRQSVAFWCNPISGHATLYWYQQILGQGPKLLIQFQNNGVVDDSQLPKDRFSAERLKGVDSTLKIQPAKLEDSAVYLCASTRDTHNYGYTFGSGTRLTVV.

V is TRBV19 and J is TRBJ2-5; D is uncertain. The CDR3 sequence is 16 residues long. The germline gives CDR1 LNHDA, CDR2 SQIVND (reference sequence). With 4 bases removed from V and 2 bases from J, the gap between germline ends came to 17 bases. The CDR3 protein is CASSRSFEIQQETQYF. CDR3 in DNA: TGTGCCAGTAGTAGATCCTTCGAGATCCAACAAGAGACCCAGTACTTC.

The CDR3 DNA reads as TGCAGCGTTGATCCCCCATACGGAGGGGGGGCAGATACGCAGTATTTT. Residues: CSVDPPYGGGADTQYF. This chain uses TRBV29-1 with TRBJ2-3, with a possible D match to TRBD2 (7 bases). Trimming shortened V by 3 bases and J by 4 bases, and 20 bases separated the two germline ends. CDR1 SQVTM and CDR2 ANQGSEA come from the germline V gene. CDR3 length: 16 amino acids.

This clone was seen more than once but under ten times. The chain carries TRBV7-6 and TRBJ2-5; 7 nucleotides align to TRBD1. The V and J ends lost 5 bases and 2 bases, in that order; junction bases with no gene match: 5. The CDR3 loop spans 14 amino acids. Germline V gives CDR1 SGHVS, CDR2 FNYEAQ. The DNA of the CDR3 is TGTGCCAGCAGCCCCAGGGACAGACAAGAGACCCAGTACTTC. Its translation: CASSPRDRQETQYF.

CDR3 sequence (DNA): TGTGCCAGCTCATTTAACAGGGGGTTAAGCAATCAGCCCCAGCATTTT. Its translation: CASSFNRGLSNQPQHF. The chain couples TRBV18 to TRBJ1-5; 8 bases agree with TRBD1. The CDR3 has 16 residues. Germline V gene data show CDR1 as KGHSH and CDR2 as LQKENI. V gave up 5 bases and J gave up 1 base; unmatched junction bases: 7.

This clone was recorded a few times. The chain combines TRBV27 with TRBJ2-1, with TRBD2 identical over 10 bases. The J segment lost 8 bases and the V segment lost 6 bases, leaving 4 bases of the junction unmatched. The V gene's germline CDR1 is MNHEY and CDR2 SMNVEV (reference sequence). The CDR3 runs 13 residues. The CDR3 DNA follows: TGTGCCAGCAGGCTAGCGGGAGTGCATGAGCAGTTCTTC. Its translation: CASRLAGVHEQFF.

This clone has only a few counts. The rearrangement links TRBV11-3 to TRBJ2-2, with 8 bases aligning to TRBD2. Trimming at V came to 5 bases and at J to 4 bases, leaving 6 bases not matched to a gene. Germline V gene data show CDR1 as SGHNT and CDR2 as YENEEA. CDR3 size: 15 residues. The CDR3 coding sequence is TGTGCCAGCAGCCTTCGGGAGGGAGGCACCGGGGAGCTGTTTTTT. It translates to CASSLREGGTGELFF. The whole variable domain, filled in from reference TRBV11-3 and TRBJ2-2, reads EAGVVQSPRYKIIEKKQPVAFWCNPISGHNTLYWYLQNLGQGPELLIRYENEEAVDDSQLPKDRFSAERLKGVDSTLKIQPAELGDSAVYLCASSLREGGTGELFFGEGSRLTVL.

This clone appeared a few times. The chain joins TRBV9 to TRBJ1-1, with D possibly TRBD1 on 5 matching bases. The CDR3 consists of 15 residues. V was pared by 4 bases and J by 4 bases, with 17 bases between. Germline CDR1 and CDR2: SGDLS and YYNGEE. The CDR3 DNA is TGTGCCAGCAGCATCTCGCGGGGGGAGAGCACTGAAGCTTTCTTT. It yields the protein CASSISRGESTEAFF.

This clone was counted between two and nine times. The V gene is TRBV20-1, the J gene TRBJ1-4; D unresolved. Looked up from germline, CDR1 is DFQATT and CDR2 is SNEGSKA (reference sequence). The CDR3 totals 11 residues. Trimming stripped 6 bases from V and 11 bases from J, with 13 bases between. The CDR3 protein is CSARPEEKLFF. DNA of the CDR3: TGCAGTGCGAGACCAGAGGAGAAACTGTTTTTT.

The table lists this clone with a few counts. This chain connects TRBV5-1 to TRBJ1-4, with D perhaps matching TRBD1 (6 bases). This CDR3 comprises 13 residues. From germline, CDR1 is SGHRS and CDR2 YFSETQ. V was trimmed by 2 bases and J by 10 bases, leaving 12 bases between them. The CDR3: CASSFRGGGKLFF. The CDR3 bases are TGCGCCAGCAGCTTTCGGGGGGGCGGAAAACTGTTTTTT.

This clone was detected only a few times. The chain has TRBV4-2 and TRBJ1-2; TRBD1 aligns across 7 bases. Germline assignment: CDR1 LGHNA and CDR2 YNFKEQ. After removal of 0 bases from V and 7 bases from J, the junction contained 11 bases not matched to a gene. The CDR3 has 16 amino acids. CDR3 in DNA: TGTGCCAGCAGCCAAGATGCAGGGGGGCATGTGACTGGCTACACCTTC. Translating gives CASSQDAGGHVTGYTF.

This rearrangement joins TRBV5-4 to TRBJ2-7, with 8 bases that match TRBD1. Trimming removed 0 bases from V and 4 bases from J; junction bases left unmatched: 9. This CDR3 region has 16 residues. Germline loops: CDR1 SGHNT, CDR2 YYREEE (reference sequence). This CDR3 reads CASSLGDGTGAYEQYF. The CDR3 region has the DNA TGTGCCAGCAGCTTGGGGGATGGGACAGGAGCTTACGAGCAGTACTTC.

The CDR3 region is CASSLWGQKNTEAFF. CDR3 in DNA: TGTGCCAGCAGCCTATGGGGACAGAAGAACACTGAAGCTTTCTTT. V gene TRBV5-6 combines with J gene TRBJ1-1, with 7 nucleotides matching TRBD1. This CDR3 has 15 amino acids. V gave up 4 bases and J gave up 1 base; unmatched junction bases: 7. Germline loops: CDR1 SGHDT, CDR2 YYEEEE.

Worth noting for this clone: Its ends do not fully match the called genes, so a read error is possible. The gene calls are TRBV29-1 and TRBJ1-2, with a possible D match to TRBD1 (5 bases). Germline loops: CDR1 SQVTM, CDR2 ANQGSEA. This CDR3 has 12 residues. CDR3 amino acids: CSVLEGLSGYPF. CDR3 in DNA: TGCAGCGTGTTGGAGGGACTCAGCGGCTACCCCTTC.

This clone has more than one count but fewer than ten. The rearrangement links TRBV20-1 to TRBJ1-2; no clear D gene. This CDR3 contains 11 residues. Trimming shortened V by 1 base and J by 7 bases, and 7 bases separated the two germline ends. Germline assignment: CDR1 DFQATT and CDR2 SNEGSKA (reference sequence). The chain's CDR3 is CSARGTGGYTF. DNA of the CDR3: TGCAGTGCTAGAGGTACCGGTGGCTACACCTTC.